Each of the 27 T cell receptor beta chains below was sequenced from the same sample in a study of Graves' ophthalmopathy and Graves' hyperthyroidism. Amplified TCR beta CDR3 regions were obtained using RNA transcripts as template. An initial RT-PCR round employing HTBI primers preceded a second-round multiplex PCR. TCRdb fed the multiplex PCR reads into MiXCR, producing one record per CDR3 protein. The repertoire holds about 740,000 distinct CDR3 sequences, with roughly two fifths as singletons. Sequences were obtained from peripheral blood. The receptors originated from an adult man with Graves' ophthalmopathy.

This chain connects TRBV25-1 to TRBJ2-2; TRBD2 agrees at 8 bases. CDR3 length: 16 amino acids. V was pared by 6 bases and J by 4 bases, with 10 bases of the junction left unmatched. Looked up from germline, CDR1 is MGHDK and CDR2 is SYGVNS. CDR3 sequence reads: CASSRMTSDRTGELFF. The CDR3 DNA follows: TGTGCCAGCAGCCGAATGACTAGCGATCGCACCGGGGAGCTGTTTTTT. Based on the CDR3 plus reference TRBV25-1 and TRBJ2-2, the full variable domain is EADIYQTPRYLVIGTGKKITLECSQTMGHDKMYWYQQDPGMELHLIHYSYGVNSTEKGDLSSESTVSRIRTEHFPLTLESARPSHTSQYLCASSRMTSDRTGELFFGEGSRLTVL.

This chain's CDR3 is CSPPGRPSEQYF. The CDR3 DNA reads TGCAGCCCCCCGGGACGGCCCAGCGAGCAGTACTTC. The chain carries TRBV29-1 and TRBJ2-7, with D perhaps matching TRBD1 or TRBD2 (5 bases each). Looked up from germline, CDR1 is SQVTM and CDR2 is ANQGSEA. This CDR3 region has 12 residues. Trimming stripped 8 bases from V and 6 bases from J, with 17 bases between.

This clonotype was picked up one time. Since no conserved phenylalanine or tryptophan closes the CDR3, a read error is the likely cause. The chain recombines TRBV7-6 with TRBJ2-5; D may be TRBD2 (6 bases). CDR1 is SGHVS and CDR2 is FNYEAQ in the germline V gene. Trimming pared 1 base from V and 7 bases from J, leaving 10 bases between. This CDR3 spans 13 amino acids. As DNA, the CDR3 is TGTGCCAGCAGCTTAGGCGGGGAGTGGACCCAGTACTCC. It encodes CASSLGGEWTQYS.

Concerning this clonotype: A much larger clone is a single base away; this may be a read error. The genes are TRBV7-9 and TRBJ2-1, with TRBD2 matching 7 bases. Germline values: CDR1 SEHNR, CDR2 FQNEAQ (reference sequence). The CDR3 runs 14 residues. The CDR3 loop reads CVSSPRLASNEQFF. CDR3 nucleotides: TGTGTCAGCAGCCCAAGACTAGCTAGCAATGAGCAGTTCTTC.

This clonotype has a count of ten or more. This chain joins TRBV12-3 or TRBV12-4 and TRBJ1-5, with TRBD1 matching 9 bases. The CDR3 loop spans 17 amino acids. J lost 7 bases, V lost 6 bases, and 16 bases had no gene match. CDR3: CASSPNTGGGSVQPQHF. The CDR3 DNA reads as TGTGCCAGCAGCCCTAATACAGGGGGCGGTTCAGTCCAGCCCCAGCATTTT.

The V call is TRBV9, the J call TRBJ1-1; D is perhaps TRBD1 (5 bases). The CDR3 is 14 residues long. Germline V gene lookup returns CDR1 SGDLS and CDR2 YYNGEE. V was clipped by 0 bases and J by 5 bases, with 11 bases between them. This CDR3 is CASSVGDFQTEAFF. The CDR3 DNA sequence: TGTGCCAGCAGCGTAGGGGACTTCCAAACTGAAGCTTTCTTT.

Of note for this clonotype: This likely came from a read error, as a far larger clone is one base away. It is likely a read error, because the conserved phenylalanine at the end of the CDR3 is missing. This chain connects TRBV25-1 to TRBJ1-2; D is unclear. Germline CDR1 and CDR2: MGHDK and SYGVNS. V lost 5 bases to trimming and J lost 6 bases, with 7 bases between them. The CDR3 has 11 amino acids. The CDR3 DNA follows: TGTGCCAGCAGTTTGGTAGATGGCTACACCTCC. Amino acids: CASSLVDGYTS.

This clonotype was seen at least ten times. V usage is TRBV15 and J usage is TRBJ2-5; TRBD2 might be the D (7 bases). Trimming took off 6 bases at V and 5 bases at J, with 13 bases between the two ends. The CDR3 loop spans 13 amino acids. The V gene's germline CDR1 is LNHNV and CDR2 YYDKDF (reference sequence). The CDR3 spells CATSFGGLETQYF. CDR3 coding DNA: TGTGCCACCAGTTTCGGGGGGCTGGAGACCCAGTACTTC.

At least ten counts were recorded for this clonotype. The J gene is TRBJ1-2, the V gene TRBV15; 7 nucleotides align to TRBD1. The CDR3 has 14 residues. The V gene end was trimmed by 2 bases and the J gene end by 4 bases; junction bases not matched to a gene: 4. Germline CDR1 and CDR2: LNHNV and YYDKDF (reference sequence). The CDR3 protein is CATSRHRDSYGYTF. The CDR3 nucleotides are TGTGCCACCAGCAGACACCGGGACAGCTATGGCTACACCTTC. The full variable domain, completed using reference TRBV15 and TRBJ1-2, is DAMVIQNPRYQVTQFGKPVTLSCSQTLNHNVMYWYQQKSSQAPKLLFHYYDKDFNNEADTPDNFQSRRPNTSFCFLDIRSPGLGDTAMYLCATSRHRDSYGYTFGSGTRLTVV.

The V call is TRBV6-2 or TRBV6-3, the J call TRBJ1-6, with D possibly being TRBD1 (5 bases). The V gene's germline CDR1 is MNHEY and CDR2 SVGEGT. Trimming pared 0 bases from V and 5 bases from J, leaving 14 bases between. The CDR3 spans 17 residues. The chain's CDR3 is CASSYSTGTVNNSPLHF. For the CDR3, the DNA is TGTGCCAGCAGTTACTCGACTGGGACGGTTAATAATTCACCCCTCCACTTT.

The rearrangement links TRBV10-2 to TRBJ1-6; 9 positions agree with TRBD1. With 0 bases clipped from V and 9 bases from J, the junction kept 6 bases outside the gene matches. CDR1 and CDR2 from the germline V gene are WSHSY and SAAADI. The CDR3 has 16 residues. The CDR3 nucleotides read TGCGCCAGCAGTGAGTCTTCGACAGGGGGTGGTTCACCCCTCCACTTT. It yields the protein CASSESSTGGGSPLHF.

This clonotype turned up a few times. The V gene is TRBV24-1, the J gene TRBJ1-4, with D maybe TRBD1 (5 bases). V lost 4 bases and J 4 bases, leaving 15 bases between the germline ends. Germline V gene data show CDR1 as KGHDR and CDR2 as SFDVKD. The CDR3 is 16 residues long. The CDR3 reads CATSEGPRRGNEKLFF. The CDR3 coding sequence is TGTGCCACCAGTGAGGGGCCCAGGAGGGGTAATGAAAAACTGTTTTTT.

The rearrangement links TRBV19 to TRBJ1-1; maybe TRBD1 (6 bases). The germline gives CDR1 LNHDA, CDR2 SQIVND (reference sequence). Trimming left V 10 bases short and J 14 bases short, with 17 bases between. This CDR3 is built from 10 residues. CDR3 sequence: CATPDSPGFF. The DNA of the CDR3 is TGTGCCACCCCGGACAGCCCGGGCTTCTTT.

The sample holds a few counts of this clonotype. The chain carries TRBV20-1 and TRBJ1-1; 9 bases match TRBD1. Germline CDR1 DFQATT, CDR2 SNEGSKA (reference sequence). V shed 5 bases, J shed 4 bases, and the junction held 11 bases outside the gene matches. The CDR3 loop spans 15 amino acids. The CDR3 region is CSAPLAGQGGTEAFF. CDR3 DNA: TGCAGTGCTCCCCTTGCGGGACAGGGCGGCACTGAAGCTTTCTTT.

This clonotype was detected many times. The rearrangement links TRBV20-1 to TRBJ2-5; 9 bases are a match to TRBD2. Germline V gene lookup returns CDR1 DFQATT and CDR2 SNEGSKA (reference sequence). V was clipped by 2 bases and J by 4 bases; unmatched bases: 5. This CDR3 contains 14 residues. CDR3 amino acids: CSARLAGRRETQYF. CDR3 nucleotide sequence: TGCAGTGCTAGACTAGCGGGACGTCGAGAGACCCAGTACTTC.

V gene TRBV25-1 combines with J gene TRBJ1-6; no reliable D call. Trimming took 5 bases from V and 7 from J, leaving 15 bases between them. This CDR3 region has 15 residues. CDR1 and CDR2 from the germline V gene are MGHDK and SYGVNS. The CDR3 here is CASSLATAGNSPLHF. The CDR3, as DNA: TGTGCCAGCAGTTTAGCCACGGCTGGGAATTCACCCCTCCACTTT.

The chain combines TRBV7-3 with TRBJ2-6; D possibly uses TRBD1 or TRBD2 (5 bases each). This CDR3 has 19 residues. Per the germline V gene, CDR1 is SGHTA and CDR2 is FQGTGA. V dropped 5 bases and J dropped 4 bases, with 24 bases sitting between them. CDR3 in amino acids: CASSVHQGVGPGGANVLTF. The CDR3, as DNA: TGTGCCAGCAGCGTACACCAGGGTGTGGGGCCGGGGGGGGCCAACGTCCTGACTTTC.

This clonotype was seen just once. CDR3 nucleotides: TGTGCCAGCAGTCAACCGGGACTAGAGAACACCGGGGAGCTGTTTTTT. This codes for CASSQPGLENTGELFF. The chain recombines TRBV25-1 with TRBJ2-2, with 8 positions matching TRBD2. Germline values: CDR1 MGHDK, CDR2 SYGVNS. The CDR3 has 16 amino acids. Trimming cost V 5 bases and J 1 base; bases outside gene matches: 6.

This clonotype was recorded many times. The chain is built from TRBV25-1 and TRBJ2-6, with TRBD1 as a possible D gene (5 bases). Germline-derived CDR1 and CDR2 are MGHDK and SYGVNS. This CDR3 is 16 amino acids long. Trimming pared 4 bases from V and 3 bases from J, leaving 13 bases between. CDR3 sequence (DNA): TGTGCCAGCAGTGGGACATTGTCGCTTGGGGCCAACGTCCTGACTTTC. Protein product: CASSGTLSLGANVLTF.

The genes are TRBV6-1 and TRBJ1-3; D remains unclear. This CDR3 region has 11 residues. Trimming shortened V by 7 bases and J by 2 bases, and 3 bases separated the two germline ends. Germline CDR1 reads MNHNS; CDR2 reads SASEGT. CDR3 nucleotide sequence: TGTGCCAGCACAACTGGAAACACCATATATTTT. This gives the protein CASTTGNTIYF.

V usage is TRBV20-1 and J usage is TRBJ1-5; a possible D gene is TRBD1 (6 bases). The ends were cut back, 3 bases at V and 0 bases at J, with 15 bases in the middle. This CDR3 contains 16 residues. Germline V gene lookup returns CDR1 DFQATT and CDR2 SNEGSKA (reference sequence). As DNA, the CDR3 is TGCAGTGCTAGGCGGGAAGGGGGTTATAGCAATCAGCCCCAGCATTTT. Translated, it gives CSARREGGYSNQPQHF.

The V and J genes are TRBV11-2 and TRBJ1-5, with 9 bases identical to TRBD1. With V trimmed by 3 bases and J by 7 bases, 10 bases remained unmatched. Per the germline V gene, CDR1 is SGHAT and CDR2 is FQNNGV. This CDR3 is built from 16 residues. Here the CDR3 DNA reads TGTGCCAGCAGCTTGTCCGGACAGGGGAGGGGGCAGCCCCAGCATTTT. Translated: CASSLSGQGRGQPQHF.

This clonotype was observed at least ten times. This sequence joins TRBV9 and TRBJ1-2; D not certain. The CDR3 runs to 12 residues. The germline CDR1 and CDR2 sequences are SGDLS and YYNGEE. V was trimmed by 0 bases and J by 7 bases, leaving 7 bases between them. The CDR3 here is CASSVGGFGYTF. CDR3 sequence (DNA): TGTGCCAGCAGCGTAGGAGGATTTGGCTACACCTTC.

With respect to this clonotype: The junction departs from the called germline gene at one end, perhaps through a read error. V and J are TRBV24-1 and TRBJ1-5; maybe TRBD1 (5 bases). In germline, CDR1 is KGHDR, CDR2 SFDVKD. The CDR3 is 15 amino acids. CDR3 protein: CASSIRRGGNQPQHF. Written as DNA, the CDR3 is TGTGCCAGCAGTATCCGTCGGGGGGGGAATCAGCCCCAGCATTTT.

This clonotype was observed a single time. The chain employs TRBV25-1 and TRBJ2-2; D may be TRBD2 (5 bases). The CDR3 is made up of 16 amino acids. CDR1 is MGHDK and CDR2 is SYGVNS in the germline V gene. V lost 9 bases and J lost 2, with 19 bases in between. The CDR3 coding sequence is TGTGCCAGTAGTATTGTCTTGGGGAGTAACACCGGGGAGCTGTTTTTT. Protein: CASSIVLGSNTGELFF.

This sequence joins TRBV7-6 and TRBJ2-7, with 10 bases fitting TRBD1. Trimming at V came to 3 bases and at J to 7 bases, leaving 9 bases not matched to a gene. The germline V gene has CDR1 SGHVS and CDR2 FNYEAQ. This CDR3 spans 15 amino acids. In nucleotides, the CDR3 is TGTGCCAGCAGCTTTGAAGGGACAGGGGCGGGGGAGCAGTACTTC. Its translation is CASSFEGTGAGEQYF. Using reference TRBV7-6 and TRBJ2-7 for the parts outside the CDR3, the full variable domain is GAGVSQSPRYKVTKRGQDVALRCDPISGHVSLYWYRQALGQGPEFLTYFNYEAQQDKSGLPNDRFSAERPEGSISTLTIQRTEQRDSAMYRCASSFEGTGAGEQYFGPGTRLTVT.

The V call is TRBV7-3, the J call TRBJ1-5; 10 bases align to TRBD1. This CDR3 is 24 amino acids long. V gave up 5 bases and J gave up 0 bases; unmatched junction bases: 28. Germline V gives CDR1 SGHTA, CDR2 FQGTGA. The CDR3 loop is CASSRTSGGNTGTGVLYSNQPQHF. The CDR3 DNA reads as TGTGCCAGCAGCCGGACTAGCGGGGGGAACACCGGGACAGGGGTCCTTTATAGCAATCAGCCCCAGCATTTT.